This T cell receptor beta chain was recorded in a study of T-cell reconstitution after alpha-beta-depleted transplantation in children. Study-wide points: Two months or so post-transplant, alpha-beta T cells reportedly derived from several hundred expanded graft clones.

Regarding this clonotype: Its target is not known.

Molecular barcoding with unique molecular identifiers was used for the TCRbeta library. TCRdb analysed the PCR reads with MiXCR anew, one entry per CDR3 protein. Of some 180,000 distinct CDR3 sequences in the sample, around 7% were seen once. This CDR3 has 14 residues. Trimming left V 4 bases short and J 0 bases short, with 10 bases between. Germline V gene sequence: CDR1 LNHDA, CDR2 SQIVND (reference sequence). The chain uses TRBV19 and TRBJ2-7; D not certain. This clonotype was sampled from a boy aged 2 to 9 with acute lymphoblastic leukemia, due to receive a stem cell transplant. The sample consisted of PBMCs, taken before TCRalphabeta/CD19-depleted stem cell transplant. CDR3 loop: CASSTRTDSYEQYF. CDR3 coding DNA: TGTGCCAGTAGTACGAGGACGGACTCCTACGAGCAGTACTTC.